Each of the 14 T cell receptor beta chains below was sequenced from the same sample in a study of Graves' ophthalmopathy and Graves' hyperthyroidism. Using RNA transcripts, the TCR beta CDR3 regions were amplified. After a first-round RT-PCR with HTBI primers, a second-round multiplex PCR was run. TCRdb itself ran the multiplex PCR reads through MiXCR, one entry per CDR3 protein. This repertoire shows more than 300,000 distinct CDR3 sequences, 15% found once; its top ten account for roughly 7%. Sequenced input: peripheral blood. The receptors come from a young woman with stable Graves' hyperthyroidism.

The CDR3 bases are TGCGCCAGCAGCCAAGGCCCAGGGGTTAGCTATGGCTACACCTTC. Amino acid sequence: CASSQGPGVSYGYTF. This rearrangement joins TRBV4-1 to TRBJ1-2; tentatively, D is TRBD1 (6 bases). The germline V gene has CDR1 MGHRA and CDR2 YSYEKL. This CDR3 has 15 residues. V lost 1 base, J lost 4 bases, and 13 bases lay in between.

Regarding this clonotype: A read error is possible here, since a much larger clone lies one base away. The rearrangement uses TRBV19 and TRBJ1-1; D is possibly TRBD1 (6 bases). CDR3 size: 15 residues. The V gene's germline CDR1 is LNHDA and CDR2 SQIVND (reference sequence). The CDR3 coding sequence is TGTGCCAGTAGTATTCTTGCAGGGGCGAACACTGAAGCTTGCTTT. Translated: CASSILAGANTEACF.

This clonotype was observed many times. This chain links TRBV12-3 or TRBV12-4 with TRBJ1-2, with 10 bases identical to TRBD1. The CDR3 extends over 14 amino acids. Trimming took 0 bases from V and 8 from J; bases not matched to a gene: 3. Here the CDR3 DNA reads TGTGCCAGCAGTTTAGCCCGGACAGGGGGGGGCTACACCTTC. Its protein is CASSLARTGGGYTF.

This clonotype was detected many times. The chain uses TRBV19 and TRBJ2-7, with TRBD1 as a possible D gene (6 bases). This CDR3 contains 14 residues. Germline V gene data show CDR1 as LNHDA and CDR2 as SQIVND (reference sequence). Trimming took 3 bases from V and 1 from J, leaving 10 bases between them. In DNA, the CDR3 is TGTGCCAGTAGTATGGGCAGGGGATCCTACGAGCAGTACTTC. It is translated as CASSMGRGSYEQYF.

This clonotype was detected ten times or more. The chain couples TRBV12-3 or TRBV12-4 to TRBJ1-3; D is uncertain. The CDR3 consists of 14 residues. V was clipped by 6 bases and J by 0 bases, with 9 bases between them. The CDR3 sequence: CASRPTRSGNTIYF. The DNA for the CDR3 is TGTGCCAGCAGGCCCACCCGCTCTGGAAACACCATATATTTT.

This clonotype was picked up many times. The DNA of the CDR3 is TGTGCCAGCAGCTCGGTAAAGGGGCGCAGAGGTCAGCCCCAGCATTTT. This translates into CASSSVKGRRGQPQHF. This chain connects TRBV11-2 to TRBJ1-5; TRBD1 is a possible D gene (5 bases). There are 16 residues in the CDR3. The V end was cut by 4 bases, the J end by 6 bases, with 19 bases between. Germline-derived CDR1 and CDR2 are SGHAT and FQNNGV.

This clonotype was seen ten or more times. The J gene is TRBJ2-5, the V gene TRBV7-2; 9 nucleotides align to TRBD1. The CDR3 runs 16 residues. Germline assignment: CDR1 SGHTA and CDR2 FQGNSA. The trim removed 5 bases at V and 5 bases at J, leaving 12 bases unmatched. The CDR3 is CASSLKQGAGVETQYF. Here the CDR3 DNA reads TGTGCCAGCAGCCTCAAACAGGGGGCTGGTGTGGAGACCCAGTACTTC.

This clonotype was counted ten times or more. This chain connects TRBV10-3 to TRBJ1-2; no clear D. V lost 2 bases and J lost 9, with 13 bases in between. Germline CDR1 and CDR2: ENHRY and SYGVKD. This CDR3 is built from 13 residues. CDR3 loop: CAISEPRDPSYTF. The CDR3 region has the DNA TGTGCCATCAGTGAGCCTCGGGATCCGAGCTACACCTTC.

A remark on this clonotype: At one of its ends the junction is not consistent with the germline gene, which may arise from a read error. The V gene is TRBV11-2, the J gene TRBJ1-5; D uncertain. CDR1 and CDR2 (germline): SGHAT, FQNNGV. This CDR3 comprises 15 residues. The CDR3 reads CASSLGSNSNRPQHF. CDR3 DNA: TGTGCCAGCAGCTTAGGTAGCAATAGCAATCGGCCCCAGCATTTT.

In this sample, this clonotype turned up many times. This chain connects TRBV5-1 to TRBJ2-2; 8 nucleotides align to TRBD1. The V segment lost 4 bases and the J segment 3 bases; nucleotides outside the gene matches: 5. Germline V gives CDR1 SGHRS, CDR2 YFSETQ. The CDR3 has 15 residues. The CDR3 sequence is CASSRQGKDTGELFF. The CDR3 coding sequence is TGCGCCAGCAGCCGACAGGGGAAAGACACCGGGGAGCTGTTTTTT.

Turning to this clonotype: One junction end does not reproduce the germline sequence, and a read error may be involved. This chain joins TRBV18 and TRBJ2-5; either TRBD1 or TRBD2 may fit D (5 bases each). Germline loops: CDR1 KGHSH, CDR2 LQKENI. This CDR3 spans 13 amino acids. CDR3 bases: TGTGCCAGCTCACCAAGAGGGGCAGAGATCCAGTACTTC. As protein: CASSPRGAEIQYF.

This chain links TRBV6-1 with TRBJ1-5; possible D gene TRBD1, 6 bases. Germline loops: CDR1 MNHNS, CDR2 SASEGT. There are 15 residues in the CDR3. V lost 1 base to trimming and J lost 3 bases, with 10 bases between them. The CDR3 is CASSEDRAFNQPQHF. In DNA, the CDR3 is TGTGCCAGCAGTGAAGACAGGGCCTTCAATCAGCCCCAGCATTTT.

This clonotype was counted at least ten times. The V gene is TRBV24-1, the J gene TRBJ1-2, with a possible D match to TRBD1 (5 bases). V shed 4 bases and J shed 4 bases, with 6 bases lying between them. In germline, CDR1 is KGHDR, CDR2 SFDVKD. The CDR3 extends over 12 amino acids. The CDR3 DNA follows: TGTGCCACCAGTGAAGACAGCTATGGCTACACCTTC. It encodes CATSEDSYGYTF.

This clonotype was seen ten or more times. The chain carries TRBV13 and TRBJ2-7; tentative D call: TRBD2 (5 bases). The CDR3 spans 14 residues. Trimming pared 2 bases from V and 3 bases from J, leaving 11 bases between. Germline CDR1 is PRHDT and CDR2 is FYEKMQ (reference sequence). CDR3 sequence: CASSLPSKSYEQYF. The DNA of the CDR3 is TGTGCCAGCAGCTTACCTAGCAAAAGCTACGAGCAGTACTTC.